This TCR beta chain was identified in a study of blood T cell repertoires in COVID-19. Overall study context: The United States, Italy and Spain provided the acute and convalescent COVID-19 samples. Nucleic acid was either cDNA or gDNA, and it came from T cells, B-cell-depleted T cells, or PBMCs.

The table came from immunoSEQ multiplex PCR; TCRdb's copy has only in-frame clones and leaves some out. This table has 40,000 to 55,000 clones, 70% to 80% appearing once. The clonotype was recovered from a man aged 65 to 79 with acute or convalescent COVID-19. Sequencing was performed on peripheral blood.

The CDR3 here is CASSLEPGGSEAFF. In DNA form, the CDR3 reads TGTGCCAGCAGCTTAGAACCAGGGGGCTCTGAAGCTTTCTTT. The chain is built from TRBV11-2 and TRBJ1-1; TRBD1 matches at 8 bases. Losses at the gene ends were 0 bases for V and 6 bases for J; bases not matched to a gene: 3. The germline gives CDR1 SGHAT, CDR2 FQNNGV. CDR3 length: 14 residues.